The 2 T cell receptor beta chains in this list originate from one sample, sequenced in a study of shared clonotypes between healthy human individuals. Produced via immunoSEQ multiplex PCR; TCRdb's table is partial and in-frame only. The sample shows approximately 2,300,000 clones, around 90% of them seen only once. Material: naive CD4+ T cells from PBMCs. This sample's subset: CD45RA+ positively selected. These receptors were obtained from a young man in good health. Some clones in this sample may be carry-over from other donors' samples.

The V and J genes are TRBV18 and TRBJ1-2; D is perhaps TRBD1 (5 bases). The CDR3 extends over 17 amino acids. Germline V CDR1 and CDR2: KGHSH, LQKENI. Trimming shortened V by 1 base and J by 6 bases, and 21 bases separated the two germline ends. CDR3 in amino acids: CASSPLTGTKVANGYTF. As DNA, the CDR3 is TGTGCCAGCTCACCACTTACGGGGACCAAAGTGGCGAATGGCTACACCTTC.

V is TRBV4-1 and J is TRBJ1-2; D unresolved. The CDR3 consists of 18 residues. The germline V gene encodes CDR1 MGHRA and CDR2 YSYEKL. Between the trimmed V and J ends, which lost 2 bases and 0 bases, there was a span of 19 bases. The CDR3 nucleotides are TGCGCCAGCAGCCAATTTAGGACGTACACTGCAGCTAACTATGGCTACACCTTC. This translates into CASSQFRTYTAANYGYTF.